Sequencing of this TCR beta chain was carried out in a study of immune characterization of retroperitoneal liposarcoma. This clonotype showed up many times. TCRdb re-analysed the PCR reads in MiXCR, keeping a single row per CDR3 protein. Among under 13,000 distinct CDR3 sequences listed, about 30% were seen once. The V gene end was trimmed by 3 bases and the J gene end by 8 bases; junction bases not matched to a gene: 5. The CDR3 runs to 14 residues. The sequencing input was tumor tissue. The chain joins TRBV12-3 or TRBV12-4 to TRBJ2-3, with 10 bases matching TRBD2. This sequence was found in a male donor with retroperitoneal liposarcoma. The CDR3: CASSLASGSATQYF. The CDR3 coding sequence is TGTGCCAGCAGTTTGGCTAGCGGGAGTGCTACGCAGTATTTT.